This T cell receptor (beta chain) was recovered during a study of blood T cell repertoires in COVID-19. The wider study: Sources were T cells, B-cell-depleted T cells, or PBMCs; the material itself was cDNA or gDNA.

Enrollment of patients from Seattle took place during active infection, with longitudinal follow-up. Germline CDR1 MNHEY, CDR2 SMNVEV (reference sequence). CDR3 length: 13 residues. With 6 bases clipped from V and 6 bases from J, the junction kept 3 bases outside the gene matches. Profiling relied on immunoSEQ multiplex PCR, and the TCRdb table lists in-frame clones only, not all of them. The repertoire consists of 80,000 to 100,000 clones, with roughly 89% occurring once and the leading ten covering 3.5% to 5%. The receptor was derived from a human donor with COVID-19, enrolled during active disease. The donor label of this sample is uncertain. The material sequenced was peripheral blood. This chain connects TRBV27 to TRBJ1-2; 11 positions agree with TRBD1. The CDR3 loop is CASRWDRGDGYTF. The CDR3 DNA is TGTGCCAGCAGGTGGGACAGGGGGGATGGCTACACCTTC.